The 8 T cell receptor beta chains listed next were all sequenced from one sample in a study of graft-versus-host responses after intestinal transplantation (dated by TCRdb to about 2021). The receptor library was made with the immunoSEQ multiplex PCR assay. Not all clones reach the TCRdb copy of this immuneACCESS table, which keeps in-frame sequences only. Checked studies attribute under half of the gap to unresolved V genes and leave the rest unexplained. This sample comprises under 100,000 clones, approximately 92% of them detected only once. 1% to 1.4% of the sample belongs to the ten largest clones. Their target antigens are unknown. The sample's time point, from its label and the paper: cells obtained before transplantation from donor or recipient. Sequenced here: unstimulated CD8+ T cells sorted from spleen or lymph node cells, sampled before transplant. These receptors all come from a human donor who was the organ donor for an intestinal transplant.

This clone was counted between two and nine times. The rearrangement uses TRBV15 and TRBJ1-6; TRBD1 agrees at 10 bases. The CDR3 sequence is 14 residues long. The V segment lost 6 bases and the J segment 9 bases; nucleotides outside the gene matches: 5. Germline V gene sequence: CDR1 LNHNV, CDR2 YYDKDF (reference sequence). CDR3 protein: CATRRDRGTSPLHF. DNA for the CDR3: TGTGCCACCAGGAGGGACAGGGGAACTTCACCCCTCCACTTT.

V usage is TRBV6-1 and J usage is TRBJ1-2, with 8 bases lining up with TRBD1. Unmatched junction bases numbered 5, after V lost 5 bases and J lost 6 bases. The germline gives CDR1 MNHNS, CDR2 SASEGT. This CDR3 is built from 13 residues. CDR3 sequence (DNA): TGTGCCAGCAGTTATGGCAGGGGGCATGGCTACACCTTC. Amino acid sequence: CASSYGRGHGYTF.

This clone came up once. V gene TRBV14 combines with J gene TRBJ2-7, with TRBD2 identical over 8 bases. From germline, CDR1 is SGHDN and CDR2 FVKESK. The CDR3 has 20 residues. V lost 1 base, J lost 0 bases, and 17 bases stayed unmatched. The DNA for the CDR3 is TGTGCCAGCAGCCAAGCGGGAGGGACACCGACGCGCCGAGGCTCCTACGAGCAGTACTTC. Its protein is CASSQAGGTPTRRGSYEQYF.

The rearrangement joins TRBV7-2 to TRBJ2-7; a possible D gene is TRBD1 (6 bases). Germline V gives CDR1 SGHTA, CDR2 FQGNSA. V lost 5 bases and J 3 bases, leaving 20 bases between the germline ends. The CDR3 has 16 amino acids. The CDR3 sequence is CASSPGTSFGFYEQYF. CDR3 bases: TGTGCCAGCAGCCCCGGGACATCCTTTGGTTTCTACGAGCAGTACTTC.

V is TRBV14 and J is TRBJ1-6, with no clear D. The V end was cut by 1 base, the J end by 8 bases, with 6 bases between. The CDR3 has 13 amino acids. From germline, CDR1 is SGHDN and CDR2 FVKESK. The CDR3 DNA follows: TGTGCCAGCAGCCAAGTTTCCTATTCACCCCTCCACTTT. It codes for CASSQVSYSPLHF.

This clone was seen only a few times. The chain has TRBV10-3 and TRBJ2-3; 9 bases align to TRBD1. The CDR3 totals 16 residues. Germline CDR1 ENHRY, CDR2 SYGVKD. J gave up 5 bases and V 3 bases, and 9 bases lay outside the gene matches. The CDR3 region is CAISDGRTGAGDTQYF. The CDR3 DNA reads TGTGCCATCAGTGACGGCCGGACAGGGGCGGGAGATACGCAGTATTTT.

The genes are TRBV27 and TRBJ2-1; D uncertain. Trimming stripped 0 bases from V and 8 bases from J, with 14 bases between. CDR3 length: 15 amino acids. Per the germline V gene, CDR1 is MNHEY and CDR2 is SMNVEV (reference sequence). The CDR3 coding sequence is TGTGCCAGCAGTTTATCGTCGAGCGCGCATTATGAGCAGTTCTTC. It specifies CASSLSSSAHYEQFF.

This clone has only one observation. Additional DNA sequences in this sample encode the identical CDR3. The chain has TRBV6-7 and TRBJ1-2; D not resolved. TRBV6-7 is sorted into the ORF group, with uncertain function. The CDR3 has 15 residues. Trimming took off 2 bases at V and 1 base at J, with 11 bases between the two ends. The CDR3 spells CASSYAPGCNYGYTF. The CDR3 DNA reads TGTGCCAGCAGTTACGCTCCGGGGTGTAACTATGGCTACACCTTC.